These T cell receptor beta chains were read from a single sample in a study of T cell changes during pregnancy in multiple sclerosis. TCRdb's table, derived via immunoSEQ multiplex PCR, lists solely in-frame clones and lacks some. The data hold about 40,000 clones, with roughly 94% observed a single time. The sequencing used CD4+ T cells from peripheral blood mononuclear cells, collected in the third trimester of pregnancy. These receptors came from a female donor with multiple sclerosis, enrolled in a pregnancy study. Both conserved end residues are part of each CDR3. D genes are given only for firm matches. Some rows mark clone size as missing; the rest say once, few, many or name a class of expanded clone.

CDR3aa: CASRSLKSGSDEQFF
CDR3nt: TGTGCCAGCAGGTCCCTTAAGTCTGGGAGCGATGAGCAGTTCTTC
d_gene: -
v_gene: TRBV6-5
j_gene: TRBJ2-1
abundance: -

CDR3aa: CASSQVDGGVMLAEAFF
CDR3nt: TGCGCCAGCAGCCAAGTTGATGGGGGGGTTATGTTGGCTGAAGCTTTCTTT
d_gene: -
v_gene: TRBV4-1
j_gene: TRBJ1-1
abundance: -

CDR3aa: CASSPTRSTDTQYF
CDR3nt: TGTGCCAGCAGCCCGACTAGAAGCACAGATACGCAGTATTTT
d_gene: -
v_gene: TRBV14
j_gene: TRBJ2-3
abundance: -

CDR3aa: CAIAGDSGNTIYF
CDR3nt: TGTGCCATCGCAGGGGACTCTGGAAACACCATATATTTT
d_gene: -
v_gene: TRBV10-3
j_gene: TRBJ1-3
abundance: -

CDR3aa: CASRSRGGGQEGYTF
CDR3nt: TGTGCAAGTCGCTCCCGAGGGGGAGGACAGGAAGGCTACACCTTC
d_gene: -
v_gene: TRBV12-2
j_gene: TRBJ1-2
abundance: -

CDR3aa: CASSLGQGSTEAFF
CDR3nt: TGTGCCAGCTCGCTGGGACAGGGATCTACTGAAGCTTTCTTT
d_gene: TRBD1
v_gene: TRBV18
j_gene: TRBJ1-1
abundance: -

CDR3aa: CASSSNGGNSYEQYF
CDR3nt: TGTGCCAGCAGCTCCAATGGCGGCAACTCCTACGAGCAGTACTTC
d_gene: -
v_gene: TRBV6-5
j_gene: TRBJ2-7
abundance: -

CDR3aa: CASSEFRPLGGSGELFF
CDR3nt: TGTGCCAGCAGTGAATTTCGTCCTCTCGGAGGGTCCGGGGAGCTGTTTTTT
d_gene: -
v_gene: TRBV25-1
j_gene: TRBJ2-2
abundance: -

CDR3aa: CASSQGKDEKLFF
CDR3nt: TGTGCCAGCTCACAGGGGAAGGATGAAAAACTGTTTTTT
d_gene: -
v_gene: TRBV18
j_gene: TRBJ1-4
abundance: -

CDR3aa: CASSPRWTSGSGETQYF
CDR3nt: TGCGCCAGCAGCCCAAGATGGACTAGCGGGAGTGGAGAGACCCAGTACTTC
d_gene: TRBD2
v_gene: TRBV5-1
j_gene: TRBJ2-5
abundance: -

CDR3aa: CASSLGSGLAGDTQYF
CDR3nt: TGCGCCAGCAGCTTGGGGTCGGGACTAGCGGGTGATACGCAGTATTTT
d_gene: TRBD2
v_gene: TRBV5-1
j_gene: TRBJ2-3
abundance: few

CDR3aa: CASSWTHTNTGELFF
CDR3nt: TGTGCCAGCAGCTGGACACACACGAACACCGGGGAGCTGTTTTTT
d_gene: -
v_gene: TRBV2
j_gene: TRBJ2-2
abundance: once

CDR3aa: CASSRLRRTSEETQYF
CDR3nt: TGTGCCAGCAGCCGGCTAAGGAGGACTAGCGAAGAGACCCAGTACTTC
d_gene: TRBD2
v_gene: TRBV4-2
j_gene: TRBJ2-5
abundance: -

CDR3aa: CASSVAFGNTGELFF
CDR3nt: TGTGCCAGCAGCGTGGCGTTCGGGAACACCGGGGAGCTGTTTTTT
d_gene: -
v_gene: TRBV5-6
j_gene: TRBJ2-2
abundance: -

CDR3aa: CASGLVPISGRALDSYNEQFF
CDR3nt: TGTGCTAGTGGTTTGGTACCGATTAGCGGGAGGGCGTTGGACTCCTACAATGAGCAGTTCTTC
d_gene: TRBD2
v_gene: TRBV12-5
j_gene: TRBJ2-1
abundance: -

CDR3aa: CASSLQGVQETQYF
CDR3nt: TGTGCCAGCAGCTTGCAGGGGGTCCAAGAGACCCAGTACTTC
d_gene: TRBD1
v_gene: TRBV13
j_gene: TRBJ2-5
abundance: once

CDR3aa: CASSLRTGANNEKLFF
CDR3nt: TGTGCCAGCAGTCTTAGGACAGGGGCCAATAATGAAAAACTGTTTTTT
d_gene: TRBD1
v_gene: TRBV7-9
j_gene: TRBJ1-4
abundance: -